The clone carrying this TCR beta chain showed up many times. The data originate from a study of tumor and adjacent non-tumor tissue in lung cancer. V lost 3 bases and J lost 5; bases outside the gene matches: 7. The CDR3 totals 15 residues. From germline, CDR1 is MGHRA and CDR2 YSYEKL. The library came from three nested PCR rounds adapted from ARM-PCR protocols. TCRdb recomputed calls from the multiplex PCR reads with MiXCR, one row per CDR3 protein. Of approximately 62,000 distinct CDR3 sequences listed, roughly two thirds are singletons. The template was RNA from unsorted bulk tissue. More than 3 cm separated this lung sample from the edge of the tumor. Newly diagnosed lung cancer patients had thoracic surgery in China, August–November 2014, without prior chemotherapy.

The sample consisted of distant non-tumor lung tissue. The rearrangement joins TRBV4-1 to TRBJ2-7; TRBD1 agrees at 10 bases. This receptor was obtained from a man in his 70s with non-small cell lung cancer. This chain's CDR3 is CASSQAGTGANEQYF. The CDR3 nucleotides read TGCGCCAGCAGCCAGGCCGGGACAGGGGCCAACGAGCAGTACTTC.